This section outlines one T cell receptor beta chain sequence together with its context. The antigen remains undetermined. Memory CD4+ T cells were sorted as CD4+CD45RO+CD25- cells. TCRdb reanalysed the 5' RACE reads using MiXCR and keeps one entry per CDR3 protein. The repertoire includes about 64,000 distinct CDR3 sequences, about 22% of them detected once, and about 2.7% sits in the top ten. Study-wide findings and caveats: The TCR gene usage of tumor memory CD4+ T cells clustered together with blood and lymph node memory CD4+ cells and with lymph node naive CD4+ cells.

The sample consisted of memory CD4+ T cells sorted from a lymph node. Noted subset: memory CD4+ T cells, CD4+CD45RO+CD25-. The source is a female donor with breast cancer.

CDR3: CASTSGTGSYEQYF. The DNA for the CDR3 is TGTGCCAGCACCTCCGGGACAGGGTCCTACGAGCAGTACTTC. The J gene is TRBJ2-7, the V gene TRBV6-2 or TRBV6-3, with 9 bases fitting TRBD1. V shed 7 bases, J shed 1 base, and the junction held 5 bases outside the gene matches. The CDR3 totals 14 residues. Germline V lookup: CDR1 MNHEY, CDR2 SVGEGT.